This TCR beta chain emerged from a study of blood T cell repertoires in COVID-19. Study information: Acute and convalescent COVID-19 specimens originated in the United States, Italy and Spain. Sample material is recorded as cDNA or gDNA derived from T cells, B-cell-depleted T cells, or PBMCs.

The authors' processing: Counts of nucleated cells, estimated from reference gene primer amplification, were obtained. Libraries were prepared by immunoSEQ multiplex PCR; TCRdb keeps only in-frame clonotypes and omits some of them. V and J calls and clone size come straight from that table; D and trimming were deduced from the DNA. Of 150,000 to 200,000 clones in the sample, 85% were seen once. This clone was observed a few times. Germline-derived CDR1 and CDR2 are MDHEN and SYDVKM. The CDR3 runs to 14 residues. V gave up 7 bases and J gave up 5 bases; unmatched junction bases: 9. Sequences were obtained from peripheral blood. The source of this sequence is a human donor with acute or convalescent COVID-19. The donor label of this sample is uncertain. The chain links TRBV28 to TRBJ2-3; 7 nucleotides align to TRBD1. DNA of the CDR3: TGTGCCAGCAAGCCGGCAGGGGGAAGAGATACGCAGTATTTT. Residues: CASKPAGGRDTQYF.